This T cell receptor beta chain originates from a study of T cell responses to AZD1222 COVID-19 vaccine. The table lists this clone with a count of one. TCRdb's copy holds only in-frame clones and misses some; the assay was immunoSEQ multiplex PCR. The sample has 110,000 to 150,000 clones; more than 70% are singletons. This CDR3 has 18 residues. The germline V gene has CDR1 MGHRA and CDR2 YSYEKL. V lost 0 bases, J lost 0 bases, and 14 bases lay in between. Sequenced here: peripheral blood, sampled 28 days after the second AZD1222 dose. This clonotype was sampled from an adult who received the AZD1222 COVID-19 vaccine. This chain joins TRBV4-1 and TRBJ1-4; D unclear. CDR3 protein: CASSQDRADRATNEKLFF. The CDR3 DNA sequence: TGCGCCAGCAGCCAAGATAGGGCAGACCGGGCAACTAATGAAAAACTGTTTTTT.